Here is one TCR beta chain with its context. Its antigen is not known. This entry belongs to a study of T cells after yellow fever vaccination. Study at large: When fractions had low cell numbers, they were prepared with SMART-Seq v4 Ultra Low Input. General observations from the study: It was a small share of clonotypes that appeared in both CD4 and CD8 compartments. Post-booster repertoires contained most primary-vaccination clones again (approximately 97% CD4, roughly 91% CD8).

The V end was cut by 5 bases, the J end by 4 bases, with 12 bases between. The CDR3 totals 14 residues. Germline loops: CDR1 SGHTA, CDR2 FQGNSA. TCRdb passed the 5' RACE reads through MiXCR, listing each CDR3 protein once. The sample has about 580,000 distinct CDR3 sequences; around a sixth are singletons. This chain links TRBV7-2 with TRBJ2-1; D tentatively fits TRBD1 or TRBD2 (5 bases each). This material consisted of PBMCs, taken less than 6 days after the first yellow fever vaccination. The clonotype was recovered from a man between 18 and 29 years old who received the YFV17D yellow fever vaccine. DNA of the CDR3: TGTGCCAGCAGCGGCCGGGACGGTTACAATGAGCAGTTCTTC. Translated: CASSGRDGYNEQFF. The full variable domain, its missing parts supplied by reference TRBV7-2 and TRBJ2-1, is GAGVSQSPSNKVTEKGKDVELRCDPISGHTALYWYRQSLGQGLEFLIYFQGNSAPDKSGLPSDRFSAERTGGSVSTLTIQRTQQEDSAVYLCASSGRDGYNEQFFGPGTRLTVL.